These 22 T cell receptor beta chains came from one sample sequenced in a study of shared clonotypes between healthy human individuals. CD8 cells classed as naive were CD45RO-negative and positively selected for CCR7, excluding terminally differentiated effector memory CD45RA+ cells. Measured with immunoSEQ multiplex PCR; TCRdb has only the in-frame clones, and not every one. The data hold roughly 600,000 clones, with roughly 98% observed a single time. Material for sequencing was naive CD8+ T cells sorted from blood. The receptors stem from a man aged 25-45 years in good health.

The chain has TRBV7-6 and TRBJ2-7, with 7 bases aligning to TRBD2. Trimming cost V 1 base and J 0 bases; bases outside gene matches: 6. Per germline, CDR1 SGHVS and CDR2 FNYEAQ. There are 16 residues in the CDR3. CDR3 sequence reads: CASSLGEGISSYEQYF. The DNA for the CDR3 is TGTGCCAGCAGCTTAGGGGAGGGGATTAGCTCCTACGAGCAGTACTTC.

The chain links TRBV15 to TRBJ2-7; 10 nucleotides agree with TRBD2. Germline loops: CDR1 LNHNV, CDR2 YYDKDF (reference sequence). V dropped 5 bases and J dropped 5; count of bases not matched to a gene: 9. CDR3 size: 15 residues. CDR3 nucleotide sequence: TGTGCCACCAGCTCTAAGACTAGCGGGTCCGACGAGCAGTACTTC. Translating it yields CATSSKTSGSDEQYF.

This chain links TRBV11-2 with TRBJ2-3; 8 bases line up with TRBD1. The CDR3 has 19 amino acids. V shed 2 bases and J 5 bases; nucleotides not matched to a gene: 18. Germline values: CDR1 SGHAT, CDR2 FQNNGV. The CDR3 loop is CASSLPHRAGTGREDTQYF. In DNA form, the CDR3 reads TGTGCCAGCAGCTTACCACACAGGGCCGGGACAGGACGTGAAGATACGCAGTATTTT.

The CDR3 reads CASSFFGVGTGELFF. CDR3 in DNA: TGCGCCAGCAGCTTCTTCGGGGTTGGGACCGGGGAGCTGTTTTTT. V is TRBV5-1 and J is TRBJ2-2; D might be TRBD2 (5 bases). The CDR3 length is 15 residues. The V end lost 2 bases, the J end lost 5 bases, and 13 bases lay between the germline ends. Germline-derived CDR1 and CDR2 are SGHRS and YFSETQ.

J is TRBJ2-2 and V is TRBV9, with 11 bases aligning to TRBD2. V lost 3 bases to trimming and J lost 1 base; unmatched junction nucleotides: 5. The CDR3 length is 17 residues. The germline CDR1 and CDR2 sequences are SGDLS and YYNGEE. The CDR3 loop reads CASSDPGTSGNTGELFF. Here the CDR3 DNA reads TGTGCCAGCAGCGACCCTGGGACTAGCGGGAACACCGGGGAGCTGTTTTTT.

The genes are TRBV2 and TRBJ2-1, with a possible D match to TRBD2 (6 bases). This CDR3 is 14 amino acids long. Germline loops: CDR1 SNHLY, CDR2 FYNNEI. Trimming removed 10 bases at V and 4 bases at J, with 17 bases between. CDR3 in amino acids: CATPTGGVYNEQFF. CDR3 nucleotide sequence: TGTGCCACCCCGACGGGCGGGGTATACAATGAGCAGTTCTTC.

This chain connects TRBV4-3 to TRBJ2-3, with TRBD2 matching 12 bases. The CDR3 runs to 17 residues. J was trimmed by 7 bases and V by 0 bases; bases with no gene match: 8. Germline V gene sequence: CDR1 LGHNA, CDR2 YSLEER. The CDR3 sequence: CASSQDLAGGSLHTQYF. CDR3 bases: TGCGCCAGCAGCCAAGATCTAGCGGGAGGGTCACTACATACGCAGTATTTT.

This clone is a singleton in its sample. This rearrangement joins TRBV9 to TRBJ2-2; D gene ambiguous. The V gene lost 5 bases and the J gene lost 8 bases, with 10 bases spanning the gap. Germline V CDR1 and CDR2: SGDLS, YYNGEE. CDR3 length: 12 amino acids. This CDR3 reads CASSSLSGELFF. CDR3 DNA sequence: TGTGCCAGCAGTAGTCTCTCGGGGGAGCTGTTTTTT.

V gene TRBV13 combines with J gene TRBJ2-7, with a weak D call TRBD1 (6 bases). The germline CDR1 and CDR2 sequences are PRHDT and FYEKMQ (reference sequence). Trimming stripped 9 bases from V and 3 bases from J, with 18 bases between. The CDR3 length is 14 residues. CDR3 DNA sequence: TGTGCCAGTCGGAGTAGGACAGCATTCTACGAGCAGTACTTC. It translates to CASRSRTAFYEQYF.

The CDR3 region has the DNA TGCGCCAGCAGCCAAGATTCAGTCGGGTCAGGTCGTGAGCAGTACTTC. It codes for CASSQDSVGSGREQYF. The chain uses TRBV4-3 and TRBJ2-7; D call uncertain. This CDR3 has 16 residues. Germline lookup yields CDR1 LGHNA and CDR2 YSLEER. The V gene lost 0 bases and the J gene lost 7 bases, with 19 bases spanning the gap.

This rearrangement joins TRBV6-5 to TRBJ2-7, with TRBD2 identical over 8 bases. J was trimmed by 3 bases and V by 0 bases; bases with no gene match: 7. The CDR3 consists of 16 residues. CDR1 is MNHEY, CDR2 SVGAGI, per germline. CDR3 sequence (DNA): TGTGCCAGCAGTTACTCCAAGCGGGAGTTAGACTACGAGCAGTACTTC. Protein: CASSYSKRELDYEQYF.

This clone was observed a handful of times. V gene TRBV6-6 combines with J gene TRBJ1-2, with TRBD1 matching 7 bases. V shed 6 bases and J 3 bases; nucleotides not matched to a gene: 4. The CDR3 sequence is 13 residues long. Germline V gene data show CDR1 as MNHNY and CDR2 as SVGAGI (reference sequence). CDR3: CASSHTGDYGYTF. The CDR3 DNA reads TGTGCCAGCAGCCACACAGGGGACTATGGCTACACCTTC.

The rearrangement uses TRBV28 and TRBJ2-3, with TRBD2 matching 7 bases. After removal of 6 bases from V and 4 bases from J, the junction contained 7 bases not matched to a gene. CDR1 and CDR2 (germline): MDHEN, SYDVKM. This CDR3 contains 14 residues. CDR3 nucleotide sequence: TGTGCCAGCAGGCGAGGACTAGAGGCAGATACGCAGTATTTT. Translated: CASRRGLEADTQYF.

The rearrangement joins TRBV4-3 to TRBJ2-7; D unresolved. With 0 bases removed from V and 4 bases from J, the gap between germline ends came to 7 bases. This CDR3 has 13 residues. CDR1 is LGHNA, CDR2 YSLEER, per germline. As DNA, the CDR3 is TGCGCCAGCAGCCAAGAAACGGCTTACGAGCAGTACTTC. This encodes CASSQETAYEQYF.

The genes are TRBV10-2 and TRBJ2-7, with D uncertain. CDR1 is WSHSY, CDR2 SAAADI, per germline. Trimming stripped 2 bases from V and 0 bases from J, with 8 bases between. This CDR3 contains 14 residues. The chain's CDR3 is CASSEGQASYEQYF. For the CDR3, the DNA is TGCGCCAGCAGTGAGGGGCAGGCCTCCTACGAGCAGTACTTC.

A note on this clone: This sample includes further DNA sequences coding for the same CDR3. This rearrangement joins TRBV11-2 to TRBJ2-7; D ambiguous. Looked up from germline, CDR1 is SGHAT and CDR2 is FQNNGV. CDR3 length: 13 residues. V lost 1 base to trimming and J lost 3 bases, with 7 bases between them. The chain's CDR3 is CASSLGTNYEQYF. The CDR3 nucleotides are TGTGCCAGCAGCTTAGGCACCAACTACGAGCAGTACTTC.

The genes are TRBV11-2 and TRBJ2-7, with D possibly being TRBD2 (5 bases). V lost 1 base and J lost 4, with 11 bases in between. The CDR3 runs 14 residues. The germline V gene encodes CDR1 SGHAT and CDR2 FQNNGV. The CDR3 is CASSLGGSMYEQYF. Here the CDR3 DNA reads TGTGCCAGCAGCTTAGGAGGGAGTATGTACGAGCAGTACTTC. Looking up the rest from reference TRBV11-2 and TRBJ2-7 gives the full variable domain: EAGVAQSPRYKIIEKRQSVAFWCNPISGHATLYWYQQILGQGPKLLIQFQNNGVVDDSQLPKDRFSAERLKGVDSTLKIQPAKLEDSAVYLCASSLGGSMYEQYFGPGTRLTVT.

As regards this clone: Other DNA variants within this sample encode the same CDR3. The genes are TRBV9 and TRBJ2-1; 11 bases agree with TRBD2. The CDR3 is 16 amino acids. In germline, CDR1 is SGDLS, CDR2 YYNGEE. J was trimmed by 4 bases and V by 3 bases; bases with no gene match: 6. Here the CDR3 DNA reads TGTGCCAGCAGCGCCTTAGCGGGAGGGTCGTACAATGAGCAGTTCTTC. Its translation: CASSALAGGSYNEQFF.

The CDR3 DNA is TGTGCCAGCAGTTTATCGACGGCCCGAACGGGGCAGTACTTC. It translates to CASSLSTARTGQYF. The chain uses TRBV27 and TRBJ2-7; D is undetermined. Deletions cut 0 bases from V and 9 bases from J, with 15 bases between. CDR1 and CDR2 from the germline V gene are MNHEY and SMNVEV (reference sequence). The CDR3 covers 14 residues.

This chain uses TRBV7-9 with TRBJ2-2; D call uncertain. Per the germline V gene, CDR1 is SEHNR and CDR2 is FQNEAQ (reference sequence). V was cut by 6 bases and J by 0 bases, with 14 bases left in between. There are 16 residues in the CDR3. CDR3 coding DNA: TGTGCCAGCAGGCCCCGGCGGTTCGCGAACACCGGGGAGCTGTTTTTT. Its protein is CASRPRRFANTGELFF.

The V and J genes are TRBV15 and TRBJ2-7, with D maybe TRBD2 (6 bases). V was trimmed by 0 bases and J by 0 bases, leaving 12 bases between them. The CDR3 consists of 16 residues. Germline lookup yields CDR1 LNHNV and CDR2 YYDKDF (reference sequence). The CDR3 coding sequence is TGTGCCACCAGCAGAGACGCAGGGACTGACTCCTACGAGCAGTACTTC. This gives the protein CATSRDAGTDSYEQYF.

The CDR3 nucleotides are TGTGCCACCAGCTTGGACAGGGGGCCTAATCAGCCCCAGCATTTT. This encodes CATSLDRGPNQPQHF. This chain joins TRBV15 and TRBJ1-5; 11 positions agree with TRBD1. The trim removed 5 bases at V and 4 bases at J, leaving 4 bases unmatched. This CDR3 is built from 15 residues. The germline V gene has CDR1 LNHNV and CDR2 YYDKDF (reference sequence).